What follows are 19 T cell receptor beta chains derived from one specimen sequenced in a study of shared clonotypes between healthy human individuals. Clones were read by immunoSEQ multiplex PCR, and TCRdb kept only the in-frame ones, dropping some. Among some 2 million clones listed, about 95% were seen once. Sequenced input: naive CD4+ T cells sorted from blood. Subset: CD45RA+ positively selected. The receptors stem from a young man in good health.

V usage is TRBV28 and J usage is TRBJ1-1; the D gene is possibly TRBD1 (5 bases). The V end was cut by 6 bases, the J end by 2 bases, with 10 bases between. Germline values: CDR1 MDHEN, CDR2 SYDVKM. This CDR3 region has 13 residues. CDR3 residues: CASRFDSNTEAFF. The DNA for the CDR3 is TGTGCCAGCAGGTTCGACAGCAACACTGAAGCTTTCTTT.

This clone was picked up one time. The chain carries TRBV7-2 and TRBJ2-1; unclear D gene. The CDR3 sequence is 15 residues long. Trimming stripped 1 base from V and 8 bases from J, with 15 bases between. The germline V gene has CDR1 SGHTA and CDR2 FQGNSA. CDR3 in amino acids: CASSLGVRLWDEQFF. The CDR3 nucleotides read TGTGCCAGCAGCTTAGGCGTAAGGCTCTGGGATGAGCAGTTCTTC.

This clone showed up just once. The chain has TRBV7-9 and TRBJ1-2, with TRBD1 matching 9 bases. Losses at the gene ends were 5 bases for V and 8 bases for J; bases not matched to a gene: 12. Germline CDR1 is SEHNR and CDR2 is FQNEAQ (reference sequence). This CDR3 is 15 amino acids long. Here the CDR3 reads CASSPGQGRYQGYTF. In DNA, the CDR3 is TGTGCCAGCAGCCCAGGACAGGGGCGCTACCAGGGCTACACCTTC.

V is TRBV7-9 and J is TRBJ2-5, with TRBD1 matching 8 bases. Germline-derived CDR1 and CDR2 are SEHNR and FQNEAQ (reference sequence). The CDR3 has 15 residues. Losses at the gene ends were 1 base for V and 4 bases for J; bases not matched to a gene: 5. CDR3 in DNA: TGTGCCAGCAGCTTAGGGCCAGGGGGCCGAGAGACCCAGTACTTC. Translated: CASSLGPGGRETQYF.

The chain joins TRBV5-6 to TRBJ1-5; maybe TRBD1 (5 bases). The V end lost 2 bases, the J end lost 0 bases, and 12 bases lay between the germline ends. Germline loops: CDR1 SGHDT, CDR2 YYEEEE. The CDR3 totals 16 residues. Here the CDR3 DNA reads TGTGCCAGCAGCTTATGGGGGAGATATAGCAATCAGCCCCAGCATTTT. Its translation is CASSLWGRYSNQPQHF. The full variable domain, in which reference TRBV5-6 and TRBJ1-5 provide the parts outside the CDR3, is DAGVTQSPTHLIKTRGQQVTLRCSPKSGHDTVSWYQQALGQGPQFIFQYYEEEERQRGNFPDRFSGHQFPNYSSELNVNALLLGDSALYLCASSLWGRYSNQPQHFGDGTRLSIL.

Turning to this clone: A junction end diverges from the germline sequence, so it may reflect a read error. CDR3: CASSLVPSGYSGANVLTF. The CDR3 DNA follows: TGTGCTAGCAGCTTAGTGCCTAGCGGATACTCTGGGGCCAACGTCCTGACTTTC. The chain uses TRBV7-7 and TRBJ2-6, with 7 positions matching TRBD2. This CDR3 has 18 amino acids. The germline gives CDR1 SSHAT, CDR2 FNYEAQ (reference sequence).

This chain links TRBV11-2 with TRBJ1-1; 7 nucleotides agree with TRBD1. Germline trimming cut 3 bases from V and 7 bases from J; bases unmatched to any gene: 5. The germline CDR1 and CDR2 sequences are SGHAT and FQNNGV. CDR3 size: 13 residues. The CDR3 DNA reads as TGTGCCAGCAGCTTGGCACGGGACAGTGAAGCTTTCTTT. Its protein is CASSLARDSEAFF. Full variable domain (remainder filled in from reference TRBV11-2 and TRBJ1-1): EAGVAQSPRYKIIEKRQSVAFWCNPISGHATLYWYQQILGQGPKLLIQFQNNGVVDDSQLPKDRFSAERLKGVDSTLKIQPAKLEDSAVYLCASSLARDSEAFFGQGTRLTVV.

This chain uses TRBV6-5 with TRBJ2-7, with D maybe TRBD1 (6 bases). Germline V lookup: CDR1 MNHEY, CDR2 SVGAGI. The CDR3 runs 15 residues. V was shortened by 3 bases and J by 2 bases, with 14 bases between the two germline ends. The CDR3, as DNA: TGTGCCAGCAGTTATGGGCAGGACAGAGCCTACGAGCAGTACTTC. Translated, it gives CASSYGQDRAYEQYF.

This chain links TRBV4-3 with TRBJ2-3; 13 bases line up with TRBD2. Germline lookup yields CDR1 LGHNA and CDR2 YSLEER. Trimming cost V 4 bases and J 2 bases; bases outside gene matches: 12. This CDR3 contains 19 residues. CDR3 sequence: CASSRDHGTSGIFTDTQYF. In DNA form, the CDR3 reads TGCGCCAGCAGCCGAGATCACGGGACTAGCGGGATATTCACAGATACGCAGTATTTT.

The chain recombines TRBV18 with TRBJ1-1; D uncertain. Germline V CDR1 and CDR2: KGHSH, LQKENI. The V end was cut by 10 bases, the J end by 0 bases, with 12 bases between. The CDR3 runs to 13 residues. This CDR3 is CATGEQMNTEAFF. The CDR3 nucleotides are TGTGCCACCGGGGAACAGATGAACACTGAAGCTTTCTTT.

A word on this clone: The sample carries other DNA sequences with the same CDR3. This sequence joins TRBV7-9 and TRBJ2-5; D possibly corresponds to TRBD2 (5 bases). Trimming took 5 bases from V and 5 from J, leaving 6 bases between them. Germline V gene lookup returns CDR1 SEHNR and CDR2 FQNEAQ (reference sequence). This CDR3 has 11 residues. The CDR3 sequence is CASSRRETQYF. CDR3 bases: TGTGCCAGCAGCCGGAGGGAGACCCAGTACTTC.

J is TRBJ1-2 and V is TRBV7-2, with D maybe TRBD1 (5 bases). Per germline, CDR1 SGHTA and CDR2 FQGNSA. This CDR3 contains 15 residues. Trimming shortened V by 3 bases and J by 4 bases, and 15 bases separated the two germline ends. The CDR3 bases are TGTGCCAGCAGCTTGTCGGGGCGCCGTGGCTATGGCTACACCTTC. The encoded protein is CASSLSGRRGYGYTF.

This rearrangement joins TRBV7-2 to TRBJ1-1, with D hard to call. Germline assignment: CDR1 SGHTA and CDR2 FQGNSA. The CDR3 covers 13 residues. V dropped 1 base and J dropped 3 bases, with 6 bases sitting between them. CDR3 region: CASSLVRDTEAFF. The CDR3 DNA sequence: TGTGCCAGCAGCTTAGTAAGGGACACTGAAGCTTTCTTT.

The gene calls are TRBV18 and TRBJ2-7; TRBD2 matches 11 bases. Germline CDR1 and CDR2: KGHSH and LQKENI. Trimming took 0 bases from V and 2 from J; bases not matched to a gene: 9. The length of the CDR3 is 18 residues. The CDR3 spells CASSPPTSGSSGAYEQYF. CDR3 bases: TGTGCCAGCTCACCACCCACTAGCGGGAGCTCGGGCGCCTACGAGCAGTACTTC.

This chain links TRBV18 with TRBJ2-7, with 11 bases matching TRBD2. Germline CDR1 and CDR2: KGHSH and LQKENI. The CDR3 has 17 amino acids. With 4 bases clipped from V and 3 bases from J, the junction kept 11 bases outside the gene matches. In nucleotides, the CDR3 is TGTGCCAGCTCACTCAGTGAAGCTCTAGCGGGAGGCTACGAGCAGTACTTC. This codes for CASSLSEALAGGYEQYF.

The chain is built from TRBV5-1 and TRBJ2-3; 7 nucleotides agree with TRBD2. The V and J ends lost 1 base and 5 bases, in that order; junction bases with no gene match: 13. The CDR3 extends over 17 amino acids. In germline, CDR1 is SGHRS, CDR2 YFSETQ. CDR3 sequence (DNA): TGCGCCAGCAGCTTGAAAGTCGTGGGAGGGGTAGGAGATACGCAGTATTTT. Translating gives CASSLKVVGGVGDTQYF.

V and J are TRBV29-1 and TRBJ2-5, with 8 bases that match TRBD2. Germline loops: CDR1 SQVTM, CDR2 ANQGSEA. This CDR3 spans 15 amino acids. The V and J ends lost 4 bases and 5 bases, in that order; junction bases with no gene match: 12. The CDR3 nucleotides are TGCAGCGTTGTACTCCCGGGCCTAGCGGGTGAGACCCAGTACTTC. Translation gives CSVVLPGLAGETQYF.

The V gene is TRBV30, the J gene TRBJ2-5, with 9 bases lining up with TRBD2. The CDR3 has 15 residues. Germline CDR1 GTSNPN, CDR2 SVGIG (reference sequence). V shed 4 bases and J 1 base; nucleotides not matched to a gene: 7. CDR3 coding DNA: TGTGCCTGGACCCGGCCTAGCGGGGCCCAAGAGACCCAGTACTTC. This gives the protein CAWTRPSGAQETQYF. The full variable domain, completed using reference TRBV30 and TRBJ2-5, is SQTIHQWPATLVQPVGSPLSLECTVEGTSNPNLYWYRQAAGRGLQLLFYSVGIGQISSEVPQNLSASRPQDRQFILSSKKLLLSDSGFYLCAWTRPSGAQETQYFGPGTRLLVL.

This clone was counted many times. Other nucleotide sequences in the sample specify the same CDR3. The J gene is TRBJ1-2, the V gene TRBV5-6; the D is unclear. Trimming shortened V by 1 base and J by 7 bases, and 5 bases separated the two germline ends. The CDR3 length is 11 residues. Germline CDR1 and CDR2: SGHDT and YYEEEE. Here the CDR3 DNA reads TGTGCCAGCAGCTTGAATAGTGGCTACACCTTC. As protein: CASSLNSGYTF.